The sequence of this T cell receptor beta chain was determined in a study of technical replicates of blood from a few donors. TCRdb keeps only in-frame clones here, not all; method: immunoSEQ multiplex PCR. The sample contains just over 80,000 clones, 90% to 97% of which appear only once. The CDR3 extends over 17 amino acids. Germline trimming cut 3 bases from V and 2 bases from J; bases unmatched to any gene: 11. In germline, CDR1 is LNHDA, CDR2 SQIVND (reference sequence). V is TRBV19 and J is TRBJ2-5; 8 bases agree with TRBD1. Material: T cells isolated from PBMCs. This clonotype was sampled from a human donor in good health. This CDR3 is CASSMTGAPSHQETQYF. In nucleotides, the CDR3 is TGTGCCAGTAGTATGACAGGGGCGCCAAGTCATCAAGAGACCCAGTACTTC.